Listed here are 22 T cell receptor beta chains from one sample, sequenced in a study of cytomegalovirus exposure and HLA in healthy donors. The PCR had 60 Vbeta and 13 Jbeta primers. Sequencing used immunoSEQ multiplex PCR; TCRdb keeps in-frame clones, though not all of them. The sample holds 150,000 to 200,000 clones, around three quarters seen once. Sequenced material: PBMCs. These receptors were obtained from a woman aged 50 to 60 in good health and CMV-seronegative.

The chain's CDR3 is CASSFPGLGPGVNTGELFF. CDR3 DNA: TGTGCCAGCAGTTTCCCGGGACTAGGCCCTGGGGTGAACACCGGGGAGCTGTTTTTT. The gene calls are TRBV28 and TRBJ2-2, with 8 bases fitting TRBD2. CDR1 is MDHEN, CDR2 SYDVKM, per germline. The ends lost 3 bases at V and 1 base at J; junction bases unmatched: 13. This CDR3 is built from 19 residues.

The genes are TRBV29-1 and TRBJ1-2; TRBD1 agrees at 9 bases. With V trimmed by 8 bases and J by 14 bases, 18 bases remained unmatched. Germline V CDR1 and CDR2: SQVTM, ANQGSEA. This CDR3 has 13 amino acids. CDR3 DNA: TGCAGCCACCGGACAGGGGATGATTCTGGCTTTACCTTC. This sequence encodes CSHRTGDDSGFTF.

The chain joins TRBV28 to TRBJ2-5; 8 nucleotides align to TRBD2. The CDR3 runs 16 residues. The V and J ends lost 5 bases and 2 bases, in that order; junction bases with no gene match: 10. Germline V CDR1 and CDR2: MDHEN, SYDVKM. Here the CDR3 reads CASSPPGGGSQETQYF. For the CDR3, the DNA is TGTGCCAGCAGTCCCCCGGGAGGGGGTTCACAAGAGACCCAGTACTTC.

This clone was seen only a few times. The rearrangement uses TRBV27 and TRBJ2-2; the match to TRBD2 covers 11 bases. The CDR3 has 20 amino acids. In germline, CDR1 is MNHEY, CDR2 SMNVEV (reference sequence). Trimming took 0 bases from V and 1 from J; bases not matched to a gene: 10. The CDR3 DNA is TGTGCCAGCAGTTTATCGTTGGGGTGGGGGACTAGCGGGAACACCGGGGAGCTGTTTTTT. It is translated as CASSLSLGWGTSGNTGELFF.

J is TRBJ1-5 and V is TRBV19, with a possible D match to TRBD1 (6 bases). V lost 5 bases, J lost 8 bases, and 13 bases lay in between. Looked up from germline, CDR1 is LNHDA and CDR2 is SQIVND (reference sequence). The CDR3 is 13 amino acids. The CDR3 bases are TGTGCCAGTAGTGTTATGAAGGGGGAGCCCCAGCATTTT. Translated: CASSVMKGEPQHF.

The V call is TRBV6-5, the J call TRBJ1-3; no clear D. The germline CDR1 and CDR2 sequences are MNHEY and SVGAGI. The CDR3 contains 14 residues. Trimming removed 4 bases from V and 1 base from J, with 8 bases in between. The CDR3 sequence: CASSSTGSGNTIYF. In DNA, the CDR3 is TGTGCCAGCAGTTCCACGGGGTCTGGAAACACCATATATTTT.

The rearrangement joins TRBV6-5 to TRBJ1-1; unclear D gene. V gave up 2 bases and J gave up 0 bases, with 4 bases separating them. CDR3 length: 13 amino acids. Germline loops: CDR1 MNHEY, CDR2 SVGAGI. The CDR3 loop reads CASSYAVNTEAFF. CDR3 DNA sequence: TGTGCCAGCAGTTACGCGGTGAACACTGAAGCTTTCTTT.

The chain is built from TRBV6-5 and TRBJ2-1; 9 bases fit TRBD1. This CDR3 region has 15 residues. Germline trimming cut 8 bases from V and 6 bases from J; bases unmatched to any gene: 11. Germline V gene sequence: CDR1 MNHEY, CDR2 SVGAGI. Here the CDR3 reads CASASAGQGGNEQFF. The CDR3 DNA sequence: TGTGCCAGCGCTTCCGCGGGACAGGGTGGCAATGAGCAGTTCTTC.

The CDR3 is CASSQDAGPEKLFF. For the CDR3, the DNA is TGTGCCAGCAGCCAAGACGCAGGGCCCGAAAAACTGTTTTTT. The chain carries TRBV4-2 and TRBJ1-4, with D possibly being TRBD1 (5 bases). The length of the CDR3 is 14 residues. Germline V lookup: CDR1 LGHNA, CDR2 YNFKEQ. V lost 0 bases and J 8 bases, leaving 10 bases between the germline ends.

With respect to this clone: The sample holds other DNA sequences that translate to the same CDR3. The chain uses TRBV19 and TRBJ2-3; tentative D call: TRBD1 (5 bases). V was trimmed by 3 bases and J by 2 bases, leaving 12 bases between them. The CDR3 has 15 amino acids. Germline values: CDR1 LNHDA, CDR2 SQIVND (reference sequence). Here the CDR3 DNA reads TGTGCCAGTAGTATTGGGCAGGGTTACACAGATACGCAGTATTTT. Translation gives CASSIGQGYTDTQYF.

This clone has just one count. The rearrangement uses TRBV4-2 and TRBJ1-1; weak D call: TRBD1 (5 bases). The germline CDR1 and CDR2 sequences are LGHNA and YNFKEQ. V was pared by 5 bases and J by 3 bases, with 13 bases between. The CDR3 loop spans 14 amino acids. As DNA, the CDR3 is TGTGCCAGCAGCGAACGGACACAGTACACTGAAGCTTTCTTT. As protein: CASSERTQYTEAFF.

The chain uses TRBV5-1 and TRBJ2-1, with 8 bases identical to TRBD2. Trimming removed 3 bases from V and 5 bases from J; junction bases left unmatched: 10. Germline V gene sequence: CDR1 SGHRS, CDR2 YFSETQ. CDR3 length: 16 residues. The DNA of the CDR3 is TGCGCCAGCAGCTCCCCCGGGCGGGGGGAGCACAATGAGCAGTTCTTC. This encodes CASSSPGRGEHNEQFF.

V gene TRBV29-1 combines with J gene TRBJ2-1, with D unclear. With 4 bases removed from V and 4 bases from J, the gap between germline ends came to 8 bases. The germline CDR1 and CDR2 sequences are SQVTM and ANQGSEA. The CDR3 totals 12 residues. In nucleotides, the CDR3 is TGCAGCGTTGTTCGGTCTTACAATGAGCAGTTCTTC. Translating it yields CSVVRSYNEQFF.

The rearrangement joins TRBV6-6 to TRBJ1-2; the D gene is possibly TRBD1 (5 bases). Germline assignment: CDR1 MNHNY and CDR2 SVGAGI (reference sequence). Trimming removed 5 bases at V and 3 bases at J, with 10 bases between. The CDR3 spans 13 residues. This chain's CDR3 is CASSGDSDYGYTF. The CDR3, as DNA: TGTGCCAGCAGTGGAGACAGTGACTATGGCTACACCTTC.

V gene TRBV5-6 combines with J gene TRBJ2-1; D might be TRBD2 (6 bases). Germline loops: CDR1 SGHDT, CDR2 YYEEEE. The CDR3 runs to 17 residues. Trimming shortened V by 4 bases and J by 4 bases, and 21 bases separated the two germline ends. CDR3 nucleotide sequence: TGTGCCAGCAGCCCTAGGATTGGTGGAGGGGTTTACAATGAGCAGTTCTTC. Residues: CASSPRIGGGVYNEQFF.

This clone is a singleton in its sample. V gene TRBV9 combines with J gene TRBJ2-1; the D is unclear. CDR1 and CDR2 (germline): SGDLS, YYNGEE. V was clipped by 4 bases and J by 3 bases, with 20 bases between them. The CDR3 extends over 17 amino acids. This chain's CDR3 is CASSPPLAERIYNEQFF. As DNA, the CDR3 is TGTGCCAGCAGCCCCCCTCTGGCGGAGAGAATCTACAATGAGCAGTTCTTC.

The chain carries TRBV9 and TRBJ2-1; D unclear. This CDR3 has 13 residues. Germline V lookup: CDR1 SGDLS, CDR2 YYNGEE. Between the trimmed V and J ends, which lost 1 base and 10 bases, there was a span of 12 bases. CDR3 loop: CASSVTDGGEQFF. The CDR3 DNA sequence: TGTGCCAGCAGCGTAACCGACGGCGGAGAGCAGTTCTTC. Full variable domain (outside the CDR3, taken from reference TRBV9 and TRBJ2-1): DSGVTQTPKHLITATGQRVTLRCSPRSGDLSVYWYQQSLDQGLQFLIQYYNGEERAKGNILERFSAQQFPDLHSELNLSSLELGDSALYFCASSVTDGGEQFFGPGTRLTVL.

This chain uses TRBV5-1 with TRBJ2-5; D may be TRBD2 (6 bases). There are 16 residues in the CDR3. The V end lost 4 bases, the J end lost 1 base, and 17 bases lay between the germline ends. Germline V gene lookup returns CDR1 SGHRS and CDR2 YFSETQ. CDR3 sequence reads: CASSLRRAEGQETQYF. CDR3 DNA sequence: TGCGCCAGCAGCCTGAGGAGGGCCGAGGGCCAAGAGACCCAGTACTTC.

V usage is TRBV2 and J usage is TRBJ1-5, with no clear D. Germline V CDR1 and CDR2: SNHLY, FYNNEI. The CDR3 runs 15 residues. Deletions cut 3 bases from V and 0 bases from J, with 9 bases between. The CDR3 loop reads CASSEAGYSNQPQHF. CDR3 nucleotide sequence: TGTGCCAGCAGTGAGGCAGGATATAGCAATCAGCCCCAGCATTTT.

The chain joins TRBV5-4 to TRBJ2-7, with D perhaps matching TRBD1 (6 bases). Germline V gene sequence: CDR1 SGHNT, CDR2 YYREEE (reference sequence). The V end lost 4 bases, the J end lost 2 bases, and 13 bases lay between the germline ends. This CDR3 is built from 14 residues. The CDR3 loop reads CASSPRDRTYEQYF. The DNA of the CDR3 is TGTGCCAGCAGCCCACGAGACAGGACCTACGAGCAGTACTTC.

With regard to this clone: At one end, the junction sequence differs from germline, possibly due to a read error. The CDR3 DNA reads TGTTCCAGCACTCGGGACTATTGGGATGAGCAGTTCTTC. This encodes CSSTRDYWDEQFF. The chain recombines TRBV7-9 with TRBJ2-1; 7 positions match TRBD2. Germline assignment: CDR1 SEHNR and CDR2 FQNEAQ (reference sequence). This CDR3 contains 13 residues. Drawing the rest from reference TRBV7-9 and TRBJ2-1, the complete variable domain is DTGVSQNPRHKITKRGQNVTFRCDPISEHNRLYWYRQTLGQGPEFLTYFQNEAQLEKSRLLSDRFSAERPKGSFSTLEIQRTEQGDSAMYLCSSTRDYWDEQFFGPGTRLTVL.

The chain combines TRBV9 with TRBJ1-1; 8 nucleotides agree with TRBD1. This CDR3 has 14 amino acids. Germline V gives CDR1 SGDLS, CDR2 YYNGEE. With 4 bases clipped from V and 7 bases from J, the junction kept 9 bases outside the gene matches. CDR3 loop: CASSTSGGIGEAFF. The CDR3 DNA follows: TGTGCCAGCAGCACTTCAGGGGGCATTGGTGAAGCTTTCTTT.